These 18 T cell receptor beta chains came from one sample sequenced in a study of early T cells in non-severe SARS-CoV-2 infection. TCRdb ran MiXCR on the 5' RACE reads and lists one entry per CDR3 protein. The sample records tens of thousands of distinct CDR3 sequences, less than 15% being singletons. The sample was whole blood. These receptors all come from an adult who was a healthcare worker with PCR-confirmed SARS-CoV-2 infection or an uninfected control (not recorded which).

This clonotype was recorded a few times. V usage is TRBV2 and J usage is TRBJ1-5; tentatively, D is TRBD1 (5 bases). V shed 3 bases and J shed 7 bases, with 13 bases lying between them. Germline CDR1 reads SNHLY; CDR2 reads FYNNEI. There are 14 residues in the CDR3. The CDR3 protein is CASSDRGGGQPQHF. The CDR3 nucleotides are TGTGCCAGCAGTGATCGGGGCGGCGGACAGCCCCAGCATTTT.

This clonotype counts as medium-sized. This rearrangement joins TRBV2 to TRBJ2-3; D is unclear. From germline, CDR1 is SNHLY and CDR2 FYNNEI. This CDR3 is 17 amino acids long. The V end lost 2 bases, the J end lost 2 bases, and 17 bases lay between the germline ends. CDR3 sequence (DNA): TGTGCCAGCAGTGAAAGGTTGAGTGGTGACTTCACAGATACGCAGTATTTT. This sequence encodes CASSERLSGDFTDTQYF.

This clonotype was counted at least ten times. The gene calls are TRBV29-1 and TRBJ2-1; perhaps D is TRBD1 or TRBD2 (5 bases each). Trimming took 1 base from V and 4 from J, leaving 11 bases between them. Germline CDR1 SQVTM, CDR2 ANQGSEA. The CDR3 extends over 14 amino acids. In DNA form, the CDR3 reads TGCAGCGTTGAAGGGGACGAGTCGTACAATGAGCAGTTCTTC. This gives the protein CSVEGDESYNEQFF.

As for this clonotype: The junction differs from germline at one of its ends, possibly a read error. The gene calls are TRBV4-1 and TRBJ1-1; D is unresolved. CDR3 length: 14 residues. In germline, CDR1 is MGHRA, CDR2 YSYEKL. CDR3 protein: CASSEDLFVPEAFF. The CDR3 nucleotides are TGCGCCAGCAGCGAAGATCTTTTCGTTCCCGAAGCTTTCTTT.

This clonotype appeared many times. This rearrangement joins TRBV27 to TRBJ2-1; D might be TRBD1 or TRBD2, each matching 5 bases. Trimming pared 3 bases from V and 2 bases from J, leaving 11 bases between. The CDR3 contains 15 residues. Germline V gene lookup returns CDR1 MNHEY and CDR2 SMNVEV (reference sequence). For the CDR3, the DNA is TGTGCCAGCAGTTTTTCCGGGGCCCCCTACAATGAGCAGTTCTTC. Protein sequence: CASSFSGAPYNEQFF.

This clonotype was recorded a few times. V gene TRBV19 combines with J gene TRBJ2-7; TRBD2 agrees at 7 bases. Losses at the gene ends were 2 bases for V and 0 bases for J; bases not matched to a gene: 1. There are 14 residues in the CDR3. Germline CDR1 reads LNHDA; CDR2 reads SQIVND (reference sequence). CDR3 protein: CASSISGISYEQYF. The CDR3 DNA reads TGTGCCAGTAGTATAAGCGGGATCTCCTACGAGCAGTACTTC.

V is TRBV7-2 and J is TRBJ2-4, with D possibly matching TRBD2 (5 bases). Trimming stripped 1 base from V and 2 bases from J, with 6 bases between. CDR3 length: 14 amino acids. Germline lookup yields CDR1 SGHTA and CDR2 FQGNSA. CDR3 bases: TGTGCCAGCAGCTTAGGAGGGCCCAAAAACATTCAGTACTTC. Translation: CASSLGGPKNIQYF.

This clonotype was seen only a few times. This chain connects TRBV7-9 to TRBJ1-2; maybe TRBD1 (6 bases). Germline V gene data show CDR1 as SEHNR and CDR2 as FQNEAQ (reference sequence). CDR3 size: 16 residues. Trimming removed 0 bases at V and 6 bases at J, with 17 bases between. The CDR3 region has the DNA TGTGCCAGCAGCTTAGCGTCGGGGGGGCCGATTCATGGCTACACCTTC. It encodes CASSLASGGPIHGYTF.

This clonotype was observed at least ten times. The rearrangement links TRBV7-9 to TRBJ1-4; no reliable D call. Germline assignment: CDR1 SEHNR and CDR2 FQNEAQ (reference sequence). V lost 5 bases, J lost 2 bases, and 6 bases lay in between. The CDR3 loop spans 13 amino acids. CDR3 loop: CASSATTNEKLFF. The CDR3 bases are TGTGCCAGCAGCGCTACTACTAATGAAAAACTGTTTTTT. Drawing the rest from reference TRBV7-9 and TRBJ1-4, the complete variable domain is DTGVSQNPRHKITKRGQNVTFRCDPISEHNRLYWYRQTLGQGPEFLTYFQNEAQLEKSRLLSDRFSAERPKGSFSTLEIQRTEQGDSAMYLCASSATTNEKLFFGSGTQLSVL.

This chain links TRBV5-4 with TRBJ1-1; weak D call: TRBD1 (5 bases). V gave up 3 bases and J gave up 6 bases, with 12 bases separating them. Germline V CDR1 and CDR2: SGHNT, YYREEE (reference sequence). The CDR3 extends over 13 amino acids. CDR3 sequence reads: CASSWGGMAEAFF. The CDR3 coding sequence is TGTGCCAGCAGCTGGGGGGGAATGGCTGAAGCTTTCTTT.

This clonotype was detected ten times or more. The chain has TRBV12-3 or TRBV12-4 and TRBJ1-1; D is uncertain. CDR3 length equals 12 residues. V shed 6 bases and J shed 5 bases, with 10 bases lying between them. The chain's CDR3 is CASRTLGTEAFF. The CDR3 DNA is TGTGCCAGCAGGACCTTAGGGACTGAAGCTTTCTTT.

This clonotype has just a few counts. The gene calls are TRBV5-4 and TRBJ2-5; 8 bases match TRBD1. This CDR3 region has 17 residues. Germline assignment: CDR1 SGHNT and CDR2 YYREEE (reference sequence). V lost 4 bases and J lost 4; bases outside the gene matches: 15. The CDR3: CASSVNPGDRCLETQYF. In DNA form, the CDR3 reads TGTGCCAGCAGCGTAAATCCCGGGGACAGGTGTTTAGAGACCCAGTACTTC.

This clonotype was seen only a few times. The chain uses TRBV7-2 and TRBJ2-7, with no clear D. Trimming removed 4 bases from V and 1 base from J, with 8 bases in between. The CDR3 runs to 13 residues. From germline, CDR1 is SGHTA and CDR2 FQGNSA. The CDR3 is CASSWGGSYEQYF. The DNA for the CDR3 is TGTGCCAGCAGCTGGGGTGGGTCCTACGAGCAGTACTTC.

Ten or more counts support this clonotype. The V call is TRBV7-2, the J call TRBJ2-1; D ambiguous. Trimming took 5 bases from V and 0 from J, leaving 11 bases between them. Germline assignment: CDR1 SGHTA and CDR2 FQGNSA. This CDR3 is 15 amino acids long. In DNA form, the CDR3 reads TGTGCCAGCAGCGGTGACTTTAGCTCCTACAATGAGCAGTTCTTC. The encoded protein is CASSGDFSSYNEQFF.

This chain connects TRBV4-1 to TRBJ2-2; D might be TRBD2 (6 bases). Trimming removed 3 bases at V and 0 bases at J, with 14 bases between. Germline assignment: CDR1 MGHRA and CDR2 YSYEKL. The CDR3 is 17 amino acids. CDR3: CASSHKPREANTGELFF. The CDR3 DNA reads as TGCGCCAGCAGCCATAAACCCAGGGAGGCGAACACCGGGGAGCTGTTTTTT.

This clonotype was picked up many times. This chain links TRBV6-1 with TRBJ2-7; D is undetermined. The CDR3 spans 12 residues. V gave up 2 bases and J gave up 7 bases, with 9 bases separating them. The germline V gene has CDR1 MNHNS and CDR2 SASEGT. CDR3 DNA sequence: TGTGCCAGCAGTGAAATAGGGATAGAGCAGTACTTC. Its translation is CASSEIGIEQYF.

This clonotype has just a few counts. The chain is built from TRBV20-1 and TRBJ2-1; D is uncertain. In germline, CDR1 is DFQATT, CDR2 SNEGSKA (reference sequence). V lost 0 bases and J lost 0, with 9 bases in between. CDR3 length equals 15 residues. CDR3 amino acids: CSARDDSSSYNEQFF. In nucleotides, the CDR3 is TGCAGTGCTAGAGATGACTCCAGCTCCTACAATGAGCAGTTCTTC.

In this sample, this clonotype turned up many times. The rearrangement joins TRBV2 to TRBJ2-7; 8 positions match TRBD2. J lost 0 bases, V lost 5 bases, and 3 bases had no gene match. Germline V gene data show CDR1 as SNHLY and CDR2 as FYNNEI. The CDR3 spans 14 residues. For the CDR3, the DNA is TGTGCCAGCAGTCCCAGCGGGAGCTCCTACGAGCAGTACTTC. Translated: CASSPSGSSYEQYF.